This T cell receptor (beta chain) was sequenced for a study of molecular identifiers for immune sequencing clone quantification. The sample holds a few counts of this clonotype. A single record per CDR3 protein comes from TCRdb applying MiXCR to the PCR reads. The sample has approximately 500,000 distinct CDR3 sequences; roughly 25% are singletons. The V gene lost 2 bases and the J gene lost 8 bases, with 16 bases spanning the gap. The CDR3 length is 14 residues. The germline gives CDR1 SGHDT, CDR2 YYEEEE. V gene TRBV5-6 combines with J gene TRBJ1-2, with D perhaps matching TRBD1 (5 bases). The receptor was isolated from a human donor in good health. Some libraries in this study had Jurkat cell RNA spiked in. Material for sequencing was naive CD8+ T cells from blood, with Jurkat cell RNA spiked in. Subset described: FACS-sorted CD8+CD4-CCR7+CD45RA+ naive T cells. The CDR3 sequence is CASSLEAGRQGYTF. Here the CDR3 DNA reads TGTGCCAGCAGCTTAGAGGCAGGGCGGCAAGGCTACACCTTC.